Listed below are T cell receptor beta chains from one sample, sequenced in a study of shared clonotypes between healthy human individuals. Clones were read by immunoSEQ multiplex PCR, and TCRdb kept only the in-frame ones, dropping some. The sample yields approximately 98,000 clones, 68% seen once. The specimen was memory CD8+ T cells sorted from blood. These TCRs come from a young woman in good health. CDR3s include the opening cysteine and the closing phenylalanine or tryptophan. The order of the fields is J gene, D gene, clone size, V gene, CDR3 length, CDR3 DNA, CDR3 protein. D genes are given only for firm matches. Some rows mark clone size as missing; the rest say once, few, many or name a class of expanded clone.

TRBJ1-1	-	once	TRBV9	17	TGTGCCAGCAGCGTAGTGGTTCGGGGGCTGGGGGACACTGAAGCTTTCTTT	CASSVVVRGLGDTEAFF
TRBJ1-3	TRBD1	-	TRBV10-1	13	TGCGCCAGGGCGACAGGGTTTGGAAACACCATATATTTT	CARATGFGNTIYF
TRBJ1-1	TRBD1	-	TRBV19	15	TGTGCCAGTAGTTTACGGACAGGGTTGAACACTGAAGCTTTCTTT	CASSLRTGLNTEAFF
TRBJ1-1	-	-	TRBV6-5	13	TGTGCCAGCAGTTACGTCCAGGACACAGGGGCTTTCTTT	CASSYVQDTGAFF
TRBJ2-7	-	-	TRBV18	13	TGTGCCAGCTCACCGATGAGGTCCTACGAGCAGTACTTC	CASSPMRSYEQYF
TRBJ2-1	TRBD1	-	TRBV27	14	TGTGCCAGCAGATTAGGACAGGGCGGCGGTGAGCAGTTCTTC	CASRLGQGGGEQFF
TRBJ2-7	TRBD2	-	TRBV5-1	15	TGCGCCAGCAGCTTGGGACTAGCGTCCTCCTACGAGCAGTACTTC	CASSLGLASSYEQYF
TRBJ2-7	TRBD2	-	TRBV14	16	TGTGCCAGCAGCCAAGTACTAGCGGGAGGATACTACGAGCAGTACTTC	CASSQVLAGGYYEQYF
TRBJ2-7	-	few	TRBV5-6	13	TGTGCCAGCAGTTTTGGACAGATCAACGAGCAGTACTTC	CASSFGQINEQYF
TRBJ1-1	-	-	TRBV7-6	15	TGTGCCAGCAGCTTAGACTCGGGGGGCTTCGCTGAAGCTTTCTTT	CASSLDSGGFAEAFF
TRBJ2-2	-	-	TRBV14	14	TGTGCCACCTTAGCCACAGGTAACACCGGGGAGCTGTTTTTT	CATLATGNTGELFF
TRBJ2-3	-	-	TRBV19	13	TGTGCCAGTAGCGGACTCAGCACAGATACGCAGTATTTT	CASSGLSTDTQYF
TRBJ2-7	TRBD1	-	TRBV9	15	TGTGCCAGCAGCGTAGGACAGGGGGATTCCTACGAGCAGTACTTC	CASSVGQGDSYEQYF
TRBJ2-3	-	-	TRBV5-4	15	TGTGCCAGCAGCCCGCCGGGACTCCACACAGATACGCAGTATTTT	CASSPPGLHTDTQYF
TRBJ2-2	TRBD2	-	TRBV6-5	16	TGTGCCAGCAGTTCCGGACTAGCGGTTTTCACCGGGGAGCTGTTTTTT	CASSSGLAVFTGELFF
TRBJ2-7	TRBD1	-	TRBV29-1	14	TGCAGCGTGACTTCCGGGACAGTTTCCTACGAGCAGTACTTC	CSVTSGTVSYEQYF
TRBJ1-5	TRBD1	few	TRBV2	15	TGTGCCAGCAGCGAGGGGACAGCATCCAATCAGCCCCAGCATTTT	CASSEGTASNQPQHF
TRBJ1-2	-	-	TRBV10-3	13	TGTGCCATCAGTGTTTGGGGCTTCGATGGCTACACCTTC	CAISVWGFDGYTF
TRBJ2-7	-	-	TRBV27	13	TGTGCCAGCAGTTTGATCTGGGAGAGCGAGCAGTACTTC	CASSLIWESEQYF
TRBJ2-7	-	-	TRBV4-2	14	TGTGCCAGCAGCCAAGAACGGGTCGGGAACGAGCAGTACTTC	CASSQERVGNEQYF
TRBJ1-5	TRBD1	many	TRBV28	16	TGTGCCAGCAACCCCAGGGGGGCGGACGGGAGACAGCCCCAGCATTTT	CASNPRGADGRQPQHF
TRBJ2-7	TRBD1	-	TRBV28	13	TGTGCCACAACCGGGACAGGCTCCTACGAGCAGTACTTC	CATTGTGSYEQYF
TRBJ2-1	TRBD2	-	TRBV13	15	TGTGCCAGCAGCTCCAGCGGGAGAGGCTACAATGAGCAGTTCTTC	CASSSSGRGYNEQFF
TRBJ1-5	-	-	TRBV5-5	16	TGTGCCAGCAGCTTAACAGGGAGCCTTAGCAATCAGCCCCAGCATTTT	CASSLTGSLSNQPQHF
TRBJ2-6	-	-	TRBV4-2	16	TGTGCCAGCAGCCAAGATGGAGGTACCGGGGCCAACGTCCTGACTTTC	CASSQDGGTGANVLTF
TRBJ1-1	-	-	TRBV7-8	14	TGTGCCAGCAGCGCCTCGACAGAAAACACTGAGGCATTCTTT	CASSASTENTEAFF
TRBJ2-7	-	-	TRBV27	15	TGTGCCAGCAGTTCAGGAACGGAAATCATATACGAGCAGTACTTC	CASSSGTEIIYEQYF
TRBJ2-5	-	-	TRBV28	13	TGTGCCAGCAGTCCGCCCTGGGGAGAGACCCAGTACTTC	CASSPPWGETQYF
TRBJ2-7	TRBD2	-	TRBV5-4	15	TGTGCCAGCAGCGGCGGGCAGGGCGGGAGTGGAGAGCAGTACTTC	CASSGGQGGSGEQYF
TRBJ2-1	TRBD1	few	TRBV5-1	16	TGCGCCAGCAGCCTAAGACAGGGAAGCTCCTACAATGAGCAGTTCTTC	CASSLRQGSSYNEQFF
TRBJ1-4	TRBD1	-	TRBV10-3	14	TGTGCCATCAGTGACAGGGGGCGTCGAGAAAAACTGTTTTTT	CAISDRGRREKLFF
TRBJ2-3	-	few	TRBV29-1	17	TGCAGCGCCTCTATTCATATTCAGGGGCCCCCGGGAGATACGCAGTATTTT	CSASIHIQGPPGDTQYF
TRBJ1-3	-	-	TRBV6-4	15	TGTGCCAGCAGTGCGGATGCTAGCTCTGGAAACACCATATATTTT	CASSADASSGNTIYF
TRBJ2-1	-	once	TRBV19	13	TGTGCCAGTAGTATAGGGAGCGCGGATGAGCAGTTCTTC	CASSIGSADEQFF
TRBJ2-7	-	-	TRBV6-1	15	TGTGCCAGCAGTGGGACGGGACTTTACCCCTACGAGCAGTACTTC	CASSGTGLYPYEQYF